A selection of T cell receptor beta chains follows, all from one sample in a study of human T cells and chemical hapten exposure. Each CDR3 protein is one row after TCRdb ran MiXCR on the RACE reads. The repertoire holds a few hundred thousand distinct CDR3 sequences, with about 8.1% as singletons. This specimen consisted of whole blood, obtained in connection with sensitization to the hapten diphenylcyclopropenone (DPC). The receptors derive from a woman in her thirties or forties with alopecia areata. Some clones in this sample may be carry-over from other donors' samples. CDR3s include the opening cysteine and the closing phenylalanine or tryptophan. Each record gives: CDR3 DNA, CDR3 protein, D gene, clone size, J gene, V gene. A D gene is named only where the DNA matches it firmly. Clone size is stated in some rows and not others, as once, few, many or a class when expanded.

cdr3_nt: TGCAGTGCTAGGCCTAGCTCTGGGGCCAACGTCCTGACTTTC; cdr3_aa: CSARPSSGANVLTF; d_call: -; clone_size: few; j_call: TRBJ2-6; v_call: TRBV20-1
cdr3_nt: TGTGCCAGTAGCAGGGACAGGGAATCGGCCGGCTACACCTTC; cdr3_aa: CASSRDRESAGYTF; d_call: TRBD1; clone_size: -; j_call: TRBJ1-2; v_call: TRBV19
cdr3_nt: TGTGCCAGCAGTGAAAGTGGGGAACAGCCGAACACCGGGGAGCTGTTTTTT; cdr3_aa: CASSESGEQPNTGELFF; d_call: -; clone_size: many; j_call: TRBJ2-2; v_call: TRBV2
cdr3_nt: TGCGCCAGCAGGGCTACAGGGGCTGGGAATCAGCCCCAGCATTTT; cdr3_aa: CASRATGAGNQPQHF; d_call: TRBD1; clone_size: -; j_call: TRBJ1-5; v_call: TRBV5-1
cdr3_nt: TGTGCCAGCAGTTTCGAACCACAGGGATCACCTGGGGCCAACGTCCTGACTTTC; cdr3_aa: CASSFEPQGSPGANVLTF; d_call: -; clone_size: few; j_call: TRBJ2-6; v_call: TRBV28
cdr3_nt: TGTGCCAGCAGCGTCCCCCGGCGGGGTAGCACAGATACGCAGTATTTT; cdr3_aa: CASSVPRRGSTDTQYF; d_call: -; clone_size: few; j_call: TRBJ2-3; v_call: TRBV9
cdr3_nt: TGCGCCAGCAGCTTCCTAGCGGGAGGGGTCTACAATGAGCAGTTCTTC; cdr3_aa: CASSFLAGGVYNEQFF; d_call: TRBD2; clone_size: few; j_call: TRBJ2-1; v_call: TRBV5-1
cdr3_nt: TGTGCCATCAGTGAGTTCTCCTACGAGCAGTACTTC; cdr3_aa: CAISEFSYEQYF; d_call: -; clone_size: -; j_call: TRBJ2-7; v_call: TRBV10-3
cdr3_nt: TGTGCCAGCAGATGGACAGGGGGCCGGCAGCCCCAGCATTTT; cdr3_aa: CASRWTGGRQPQHF; d_call: TRBD1; clone_size: many; j_call: TRBJ1-5; v_call: TRBV6-2/TRBV6-3
cdr3_nt: TGTGCCAGCAGTGAACACGGTCACTATGGCTACACCTTC; cdr3_aa: CASSEHGHYGYTF; d_call: -; clone_size: -; j_call: TRBJ1-2; v_call: TRBV6-1
cdr3_nt: TGTGCCAGCAGTTACTCGGTGGCTGGGGGACCCTGGGAGCTGTTTTTT; cdr3_aa: CASSYSVAGGPWELFF; d_call: -; clone_size: many; j_call: TRBJ2-2; v_call: TRBV6-5
cdr3_nt: TGTGCCAGCAGCTTAGTGATCGGGGACTACACTGAAGCTTTCTTT; cdr3_aa: CASSLVIGDYTEAFF; d_call: -; clone_size: many; j_call: TRBJ1-1; v_call: TRBV11-2
cdr3_nt: TGTGCCAGCAGCTTTCCGCTAGCGGCCACAGATACGCAGTATTTT; cdr3_aa: CASSFPLAATDTQYF; d_call: TRBD2; clone_size: few; j_call: TRBJ2-3; v_call: TRBV7-2
cdr3_nt: TGCGCCAGCAGCGGAGGGGGCTCCTACAATGAGCAGTTCTTC; cdr3_aa: CASSGGGSYNEQFF; d_call: -; clone_size: -; j_call: TRBJ2-1; v_call: TRBV5-1
cdr3_nt: TGTGCCAGCAGTTACGCGGGGACGAGCAATCAGCCCCAGCATTTT; cdr3_aa: CASSYAGTSNQPQHF; d_call: -; clone_size: many; j_call: TRBJ1-5; v_call: TRBV6-2/TRBV6-3
cdr3_nt: TGTGCCAGCAGCCGCGGGCCAGGGGCCACCGGGGAGCTGTTTTTT; cdr3_aa: CASSRGPGATGELFF; d_call: -; clone_size: -; j_call: TRBJ2-2; v_call: TRBV7-3
cdr3_nt: TGTGCCAGCAGTCCCGGCCCTGTGGGCACTGAAGCTTTCTTT; cdr3_aa: CASSPGPVGTEAFF; d_call: -; clone_size: -; j_call: TRBJ1-1; v_call: TRBV6-5
cdr3_nt: TGTGCCAGCAGCTTGGGGGGTGCGACGAACACTGAAGCTTTCTTT; cdr3_aa: CASSLGGATNTEAFF; d_call: -; clone_size: few; j_call: TRBJ1-1; v_call: TRBV7-2
cdr3_nt: TGTGCCAGCAGCCGTAACGGGCCCTCTGGAAACACCATATATTTT; cdr3_aa: CASSRNGPSGNTIYF; d_call: -; clone_size: few; j_call: TRBJ1-3; v_call: TRBV7-2
cdr3_nt: TGTGCCAGCAGTTTACTACCTGTCGAGCAGTACTTC; cdr3_aa: CASSLLPVEQYF; d_call: -; clone_size: few; j_call: TRBJ2-7; v_call: TRBV12-3/TRBV12-4
cdr3_nt: TGTGCCAGCAGCCGACTAGCGGGAGGCGCAGAGACCCAGTACTTC; cdr3_aa: CASSRLAGGAETQYF; d_call: TRBD2; clone_size: many; j_call: TRBJ2-5; v_call: TRBV7-2
cdr3_nt: TGTGCCAGCAGTGAACAGACGAGATACAATGAGCAGTTCTTC; cdr3_aa: CASSEQTRYNEQFF; d_call: -; clone_size: few; j_call: TRBJ2-1; v_call: TRBV2
cdr3_nt: TGTGCCAGCAGCCCTCCGGGACTTGCTGAGCAGTTCTTC; cdr3_aa: CASSPPGLAEQFF; d_call: -; clone_size: -; j_call: TRBJ2-1; v_call: TRBV7-2
cdr3_nt: TGTGCCAGCAGTTTTGGAGCGGGATGGGCCGAGACCCAGTACTTC; cdr3_aa: CASSFGAGWAETQYF; d_call: TRBD2; clone_size: many; j_call: TRBJ2-5; v_call: TRBV6-2/TRBV6-3
cdr3_nt: TGCGCCAGCAGCCAAGCTGCGACGACGGATACTGAAGCTTTCTTT; cdr3_aa: CASSQAATTDTEAFF; d_call: -; clone_size: many; j_call: TRBJ1-1; v_call: TRBV4-1
cdr3_nt: TGCAGCAAAAGCGAAGGCGGGAGCGCAGATACGCAGTATTTT; cdr3_aa: CSKSEGGSADTQYF; d_call: TRBD2; clone_size: many; j_call: TRBJ2-3; v_call: TRBV29-1